The sequence of this T cell receptor beta chain was determined in a study of radiation and T cells in renal cell carcinoma. Across the whole study: Nephrectomy followed 15 Gy stereotactic body radiation by 4 weeks.

Time point meaning: blood 2 weeks post-SBRT. As to treatment: 15 Gy SBRT to primary tumor, nephrectomy 4 weeks later. Radiation-treated patients gave blood at baseline, week 2 and week 4. As regards this clone: Its matching antigen is unknown.

This CDR3 comprises 15 residues. V was trimmed by 4 bases and J by 4 bases, leaving 16 bases between them. CDR1 SGHAT and CDR2 FQDESV come from the germline V gene (reference sequence). Broader study findings: Without pretreatment biopsies, baseline tumor clonotype presence was undetermined. In blood, top tumor clones expanded by 2 weeks, shrinking by 4.

Clones were sequenced by immunoSEQ multiplex PCR, and TCRdb holds only the in-frame ones, with some missing. The sample lists around 86,000 clones; 65% to 90% were seen once. The clonotype was recovered from a woman between 50 and 59 years old with renal cell carcinoma. The sample was blood, taken from a patient whose treatment included radiotherapy and nephrectomy. The V and J genes are TRBV11-1 and TRBJ2-5, with TRBD2 as a possible D gene (6 bases). The CDR3 coding sequence is TGTGCCAGCAGCTGGGAGGCGGGCCTGGGAGAGACCCAGTACTTC. Protein product: CASSWEAGLGETQYF.